This T cell receptor (beta chain) was observed in a study of human T cells and chemical hapten exposure. Study-wide background: Sensitization applied 2% DPC to around 2 cm by around 2 cm of upper inner arm skin. General study points: After DPC sensitization, TCRs above 1 in 1000 frequency showed no change. Expanded TCRs produced significantly more large CDR3 similarity clusters than controls did.

Between the trimmed V and J ends, which lost 6 bases and 0 bases, there was a span of 8 bases. This CDR3 is 13 amino acids long. The time point here: patch test 2, 6 weeks after DPC sensitization. The treatment here: therapeutic diphenylcyclopropenone sensitization with weekly scalp DPC. TCRdb ran MiXCR on the RACE reads and lists one entry per CDR3 protein. The table has nearly 95,000 distinct CDR3 sequences, approximately 10% seen once; the top ten hold more than 2%. With respect to this clonotype: Its antigen is as yet unknown.

The chain uses TRBV12-3 or TRBV12-4 and TRBJ1-2; D is possibly TRBD1 (5 bases). The source is a man aged 35-49 years with alopecia areata. Some clones in this sample may be carry-over from other donors' samples. This specimen was whole blood, taken in connection with sensitization to the hapten diphenylcyclopropenone (DPC). CDR3 bases: TGTGCCAGCAGACCGACAGCTAACTATGGCTACACCTTC. It codes for CASRPTANYGYTF.